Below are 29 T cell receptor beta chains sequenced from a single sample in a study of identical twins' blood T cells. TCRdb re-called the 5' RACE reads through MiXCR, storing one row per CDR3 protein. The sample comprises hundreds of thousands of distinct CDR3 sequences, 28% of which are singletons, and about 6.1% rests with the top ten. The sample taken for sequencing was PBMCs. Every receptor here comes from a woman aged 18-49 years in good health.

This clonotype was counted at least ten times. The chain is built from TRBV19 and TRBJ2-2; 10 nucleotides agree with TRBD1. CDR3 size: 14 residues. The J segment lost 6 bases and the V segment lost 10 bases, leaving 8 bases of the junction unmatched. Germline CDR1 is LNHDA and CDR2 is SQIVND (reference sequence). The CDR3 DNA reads TGTGCCACCGCCGGGACAGGGGTTTCCGGGGAGCTGTTTTTT. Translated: CATAGTGVSGELFF.

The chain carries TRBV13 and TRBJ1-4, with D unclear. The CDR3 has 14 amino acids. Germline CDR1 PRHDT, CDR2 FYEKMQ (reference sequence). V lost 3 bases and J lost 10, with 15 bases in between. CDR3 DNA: TGTGCCAGCAGCTTTACGGGAGGTGGAGGAAAACTGTTTTTT. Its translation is CASSFTGGGGKLFF.

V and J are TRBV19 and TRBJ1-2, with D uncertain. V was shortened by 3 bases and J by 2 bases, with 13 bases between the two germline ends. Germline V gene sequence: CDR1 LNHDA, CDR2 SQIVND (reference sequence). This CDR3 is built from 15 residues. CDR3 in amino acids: CASSIVGVPNYGYTF. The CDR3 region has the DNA TGTGCCAGTAGTATTGTCGGGGTGCCGAACTATGGCTACACCTTC.

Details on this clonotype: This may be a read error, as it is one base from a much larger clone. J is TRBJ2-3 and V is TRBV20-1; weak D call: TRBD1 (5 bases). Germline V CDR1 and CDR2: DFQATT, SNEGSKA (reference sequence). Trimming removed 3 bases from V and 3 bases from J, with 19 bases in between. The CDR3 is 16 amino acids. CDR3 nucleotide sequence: TGCAGTGCTAGTGGCCCCCTAGGGGTTGTAACAGATACGCAGTATTTT. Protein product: CSASGPLGVVTDTQYF.

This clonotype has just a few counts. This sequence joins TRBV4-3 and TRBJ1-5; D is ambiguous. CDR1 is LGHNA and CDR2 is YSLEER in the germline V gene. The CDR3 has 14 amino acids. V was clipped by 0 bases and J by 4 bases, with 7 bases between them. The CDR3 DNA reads TGCGCCAGCAGCCAAGATGCCAGGAATCAGCCCCAGCATTTT. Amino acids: CASSQDARNQPQHF.

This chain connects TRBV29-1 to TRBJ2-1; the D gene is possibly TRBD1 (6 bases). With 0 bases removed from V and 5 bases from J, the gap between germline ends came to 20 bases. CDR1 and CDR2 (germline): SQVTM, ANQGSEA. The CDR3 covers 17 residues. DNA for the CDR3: TGCAGCGTTGAAGATCTTGTAAGAAGGGGGAGAAACAATGAGCAGTTCTTC. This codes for CSVEDLVRRGRNNEQFF.

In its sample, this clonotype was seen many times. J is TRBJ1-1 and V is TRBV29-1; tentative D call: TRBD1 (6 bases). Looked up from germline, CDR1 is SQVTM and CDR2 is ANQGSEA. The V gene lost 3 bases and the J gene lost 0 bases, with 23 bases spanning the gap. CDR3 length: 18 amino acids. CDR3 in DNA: TGCAGCGTTGAGGGCAGGGGCGTTAGAGAGGCCATGAACACTGAAGCTTTCTTT. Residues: CSVEGRGVREAMNTEAFF.

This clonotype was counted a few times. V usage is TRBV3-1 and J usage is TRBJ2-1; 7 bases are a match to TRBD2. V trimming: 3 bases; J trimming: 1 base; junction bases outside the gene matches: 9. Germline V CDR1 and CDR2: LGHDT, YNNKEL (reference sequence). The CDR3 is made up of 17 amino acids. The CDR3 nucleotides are TGTGCCAGCAGCCACACCGGGGCTAGCGGTTCCTACAATGAGCAGTTCTTC. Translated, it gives CASSHTGASGSYNEQFF.

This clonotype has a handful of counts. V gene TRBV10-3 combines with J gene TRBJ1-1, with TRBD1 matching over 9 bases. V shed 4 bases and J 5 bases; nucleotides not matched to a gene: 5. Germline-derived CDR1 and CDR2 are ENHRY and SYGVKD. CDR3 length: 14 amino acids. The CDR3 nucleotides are TGTGCCATCAGTGGTAGGGACAGGGCGACTGAAGCTTTCTTT. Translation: CAISGRDRATEAFF.

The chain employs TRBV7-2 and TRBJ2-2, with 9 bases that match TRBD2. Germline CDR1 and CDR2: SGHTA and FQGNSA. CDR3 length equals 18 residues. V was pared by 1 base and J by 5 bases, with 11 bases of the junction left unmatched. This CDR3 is CASSLVLAGTGRTGELFF. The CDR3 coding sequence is TGTGCCAGCAGCTTAGTTCTAGCGGGAACCGGCAGAACCGGGGAGCTGTTTTTT.

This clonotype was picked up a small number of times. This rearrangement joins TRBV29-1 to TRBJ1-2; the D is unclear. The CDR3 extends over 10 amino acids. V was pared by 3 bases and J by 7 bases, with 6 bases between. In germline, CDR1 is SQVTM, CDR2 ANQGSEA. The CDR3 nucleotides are TGCAGCGTTGATAGGTTTGGCTACACCTTC. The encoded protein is CSVDRFGYTF. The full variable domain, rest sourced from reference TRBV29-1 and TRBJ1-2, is SAVISQKPSRDICQRGTSLTIQCQVDSQVTMMFWYRQQPGQSLTLIATANQGSEATYESGFVIDKFPISRPNLTFSTLTVSNMSPEDSSIYLCSVDRFGYTFGSGTRLTVV.

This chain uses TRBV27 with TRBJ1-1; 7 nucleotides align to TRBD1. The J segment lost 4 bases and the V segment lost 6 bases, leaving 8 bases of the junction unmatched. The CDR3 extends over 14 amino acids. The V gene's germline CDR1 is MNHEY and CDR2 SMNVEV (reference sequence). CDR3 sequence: CASSQTGFITEAFF. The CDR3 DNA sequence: TGTGCCAGCAGCCAGACAGGGTTCATCACTGAAGCTTTCTTT.

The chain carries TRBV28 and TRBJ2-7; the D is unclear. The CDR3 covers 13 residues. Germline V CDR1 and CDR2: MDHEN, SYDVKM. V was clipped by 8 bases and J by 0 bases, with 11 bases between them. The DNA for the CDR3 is TGTGCCAGCGCCGGAGCCCACTCCTACGAGCAGTACTTC. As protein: CASAGAHSYEQYF.

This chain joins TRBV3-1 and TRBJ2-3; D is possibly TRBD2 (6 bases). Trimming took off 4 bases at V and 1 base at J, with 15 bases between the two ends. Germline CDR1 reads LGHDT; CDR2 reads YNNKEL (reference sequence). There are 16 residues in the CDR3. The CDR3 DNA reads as TGTGCCAGCAGCCCAAGGGTGGTAGCGGGCACAGATACGCAGTATTTT. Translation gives CASSPRVVAGTDTQYF.

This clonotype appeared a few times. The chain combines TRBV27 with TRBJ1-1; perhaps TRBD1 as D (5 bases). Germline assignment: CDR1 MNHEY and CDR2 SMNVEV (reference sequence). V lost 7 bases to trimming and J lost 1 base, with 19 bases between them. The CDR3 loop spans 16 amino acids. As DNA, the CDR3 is TGTGCCAGCAAGCCAGGGTCTGTGGCAGGGAACACTGAAGCTTTCTTT. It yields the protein CASKPGSVAGNTEAFF.

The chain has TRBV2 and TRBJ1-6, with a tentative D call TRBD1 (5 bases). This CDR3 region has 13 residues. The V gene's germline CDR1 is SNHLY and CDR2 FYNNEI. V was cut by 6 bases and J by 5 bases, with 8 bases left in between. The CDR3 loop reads CASRTANNSPLHF. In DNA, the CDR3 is TGTGCCAGCAGGACAGCAAATAATTCACCCCTCCACTTT.

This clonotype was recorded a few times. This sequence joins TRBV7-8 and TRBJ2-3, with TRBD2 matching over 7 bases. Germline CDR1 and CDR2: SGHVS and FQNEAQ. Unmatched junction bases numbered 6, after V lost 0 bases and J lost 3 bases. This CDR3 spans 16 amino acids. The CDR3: CASSLARDYRTDTQYF. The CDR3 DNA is TGTGCCAGCAGCTTAGCTAGGGACTACCGTACAGATACGCAGTATTTT.

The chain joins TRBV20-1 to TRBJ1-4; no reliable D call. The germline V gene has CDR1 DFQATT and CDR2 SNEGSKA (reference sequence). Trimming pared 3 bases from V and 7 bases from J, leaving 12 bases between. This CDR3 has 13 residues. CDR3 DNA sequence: TGCAGTGCTAGGGACTTTCTTCGTGAAAAACTGTTTTTT. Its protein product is CSARDFLREKLFF.

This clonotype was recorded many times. The CDR3 here is CASSQGPSYEQYF. DNA of the CDR3: TGCGCCAGCAGCCAGGGACCCTCCTACGAGCAGTACTTC. The gene calls are TRBV4-1 and TRBJ2-7; D could derive from TRBD1 or TRBD2 (5 bases each). Trimming shortened V by 3 bases and J by 0 bases, and 6 bases separated the two germline ends. Germline CDR1 MGHRA, CDR2 YSYEKL. CDR3 size: 13 residues.

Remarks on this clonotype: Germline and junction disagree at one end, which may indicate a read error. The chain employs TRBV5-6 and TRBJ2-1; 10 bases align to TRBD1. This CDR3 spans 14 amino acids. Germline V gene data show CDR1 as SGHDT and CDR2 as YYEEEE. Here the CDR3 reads CASSWGTGENEQIF. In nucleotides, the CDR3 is TGTGCCAGCAGCTGGGGGACAGGGGAAAATGAGCAGATCTTC.

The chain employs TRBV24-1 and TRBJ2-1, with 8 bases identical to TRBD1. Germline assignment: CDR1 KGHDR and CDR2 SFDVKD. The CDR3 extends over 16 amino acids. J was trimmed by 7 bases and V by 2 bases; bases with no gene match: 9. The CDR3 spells CATSDSGDRNKNEQFF. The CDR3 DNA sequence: TGTGCCACCAGTGATTCAGGGGACAGGAACAAGAATGAGCAGTTCTTC.

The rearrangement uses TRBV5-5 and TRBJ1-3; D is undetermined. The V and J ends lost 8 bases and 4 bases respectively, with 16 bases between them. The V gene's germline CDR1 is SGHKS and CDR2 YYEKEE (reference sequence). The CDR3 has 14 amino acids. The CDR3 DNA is TGTGCCAGTGGCTGGGAGGATTCAGGAAACACCATATATTTT. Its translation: CASGWEDSGNTIYF.

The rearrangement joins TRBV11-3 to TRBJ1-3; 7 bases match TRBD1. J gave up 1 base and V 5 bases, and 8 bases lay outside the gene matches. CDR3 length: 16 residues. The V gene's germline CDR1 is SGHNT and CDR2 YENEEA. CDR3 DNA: TGTGCCAGCAGCCCAGCCGGGACAGTGTCTGGAAACACCATATATTTT. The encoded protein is CASSPAGTVSGNTIYF.

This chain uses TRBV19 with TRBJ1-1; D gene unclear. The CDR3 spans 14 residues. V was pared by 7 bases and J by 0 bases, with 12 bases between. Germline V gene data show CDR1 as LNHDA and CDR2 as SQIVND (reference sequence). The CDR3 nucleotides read TGTGCCAGTACCGTACAGTTTATGAACACTGAAGCTTTCTTT. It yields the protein CASTVQFMNTEAFF. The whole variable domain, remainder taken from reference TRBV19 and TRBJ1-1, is DGGITQSPKYLFRKEGQNVTLSCEQNLNHDAMYWYRQDPGQGLRLIYYSQIVNDFQKGDIAEGYSVSREKKESFPLTVTSAQKNPTAFYLCASTVQFMNTEAFFGQGTRLTVV.

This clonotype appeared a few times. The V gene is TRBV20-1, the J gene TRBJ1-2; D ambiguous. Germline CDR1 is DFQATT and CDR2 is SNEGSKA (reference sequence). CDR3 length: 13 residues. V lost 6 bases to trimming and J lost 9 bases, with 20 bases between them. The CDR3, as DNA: TGCAGTGCCACTAGGAGGGTAGAAATGAGCTACACCTTC. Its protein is CSATRRVEMSYTF.

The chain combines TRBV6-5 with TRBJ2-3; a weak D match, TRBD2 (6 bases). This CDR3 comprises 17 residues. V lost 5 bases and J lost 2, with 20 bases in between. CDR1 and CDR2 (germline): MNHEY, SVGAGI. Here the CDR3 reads CASSPRGWESVTDTQYF. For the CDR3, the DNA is TGTGCCAGCAGTCCCCGGGGGTGGGAGAGTGTCACAGATACGCAGTATTTT.

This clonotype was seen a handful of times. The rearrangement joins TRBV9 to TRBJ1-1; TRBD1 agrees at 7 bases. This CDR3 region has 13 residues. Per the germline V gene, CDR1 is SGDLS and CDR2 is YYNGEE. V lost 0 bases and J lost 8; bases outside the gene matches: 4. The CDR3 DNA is TGTGCCAGCAGCGTAGCTCCACAGGGGGAAGCTTTCTTT. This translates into CASSVAPQGEAFF.

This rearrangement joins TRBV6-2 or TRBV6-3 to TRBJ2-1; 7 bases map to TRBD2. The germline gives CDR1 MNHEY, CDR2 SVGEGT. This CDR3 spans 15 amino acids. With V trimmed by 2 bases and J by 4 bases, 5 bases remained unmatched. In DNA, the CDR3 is TGTGCCAGCAGTTACAGACTAGCAGATTACAATGAGCAGTTCTTC. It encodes CASSYRLADYNEQFF.

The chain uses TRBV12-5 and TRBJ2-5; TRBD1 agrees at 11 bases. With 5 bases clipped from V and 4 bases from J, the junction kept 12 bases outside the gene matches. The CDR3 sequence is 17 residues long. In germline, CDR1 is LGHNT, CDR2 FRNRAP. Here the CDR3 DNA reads TGTGCTAGTGGTCCTGGACAGGGGGCCGCCCTAATAGAGACCCAGTACTTC. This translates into CASGPGQGAALIETQYF.